A selection of T cell receptor beta chains follows, all from one sample in a study of human T cells and chemical hapten exposure. MiXCR, run by TCRdb on the RACE reads, gives a single entry per CDR3 protein. In the table there are about 190,000 distinct CDR3 sequences, approximately 26% of which are singletons. The source material was whole blood, sampled in connection with sensitization to the hapten diphenylcyclopropenone (DPC). These receptors originate from a middle-aged woman with alopecia areata. Some clones in this sample may be carry-over from other donors' samples. Each CDR3 is given with its conserved first and last residue. The D gene is left open where the match is weak. Size tells how often a clone was seen (once, few, many) or the class of an expanded clone, and some rows leave it out.

cdr3_aa | clone_size | d_call | j_call | v_call
CASSLAADSNQPQHF | NA | NA | TRBJ1-5 | TRBV12-3/TRBV12-4
CASSPAFFNQPQHF | NA | NA | TRBJ1-5 | TRBV6-5
CSARSVTDNNQSQHF | few | NA | TRBJ1-5 | TRBV20-1
CSVERDRGTTSGYTF | NA | TRBD1 | TRBJ1-2 | TRBV29-1
CRGTGNTEAFF | once | NA | TRBJ1-1 | TRBV20-1
CASSQSTQGPYEQYF | NA | NA | TRBJ2-7 | TRBV9
CSVATATSTDTQYF | NA | NA | TRBJ2-3 | TRBV29-1
CATSRGLREAEEQYF | NA | TRBD2 | TRBJ2-7 | TRBV15
CSARRGSQLNEKLFF | NA | NA | TRBJ1-4 | TRBV20-1
CASSLQASSYEQYF | few | NA | TRBJ2-7 | TRBV5-1
CAISDRTSGANVLTF | NA | NA | TRBJ2-6 | TRBV10-3
CASSQGTGNTYEQYF | few | TRBD1 | TRBJ2-7 | TRBV4-2
CASSVGTAVGDEQYF | NA | NA | TRBJ2-7 | TRBV9
CASSFRGDQPQHF | once | NA | TRBJ1-5 | TRBV12-3/TRBV12-4
CASTGDYSNQPQHF | NA | NA | TRBJ1-5 | TRBV19
CASSLDGLYGYTF | NA | NA | TRBJ1-2 | TRBV11-1
CASSLQGLAVNEQFF | few | TRBD2 | TRBJ2-1 | TRBV12-3/TRBV12-4
CASSYSTGPQYF | NA | NA | TRBJ2-5 | TRBV6-2/TRBV6-3
CASTLRGGASPLHF | NA | NA | TRBJ1-6 | TRBV27
CASSPSQGESKNIQYF | NA | NA | TRBJ2-4 | TRBV4-1
CASSSGGVEQYF | few | NA | TRBJ2-7 | TRBV6-5
CSANRDKNTEAFF | NA | NA | TRBJ1-1 | TRBV20-1
CASSVGDRSYNEQFF | NA | NA | TRBJ2-1 | TRBV9
CASSPQGADQPQHF | many | NA | TRBJ1-5 | TRBV21-1
CASSQVLGFTEAFF | NA | NA | TRBJ1-1 | TRBV4-3
CASRALAGPYNEQFF | few | TRBD2 | TRBJ2-1 | TRBV2
CASSLGSDNTEAFF | NA | NA | TRBJ1-1 | TRBV5-1
CASRDGRGPDTEAFF | few | NA | TRBJ1-1 | TRBV6-6
CAIGQGYTGELFF | NA | TRBD1 | TRBJ2-2 | TRBV3-1
CAAGTGVGEQYF | few | TRBD1 | TRBJ2-7 | TRBV10-3
CSVVRENTGELFF | many | NA | TRBJ2-2 | TRBV29-1
CASSHSGRSSYEQYF | few | TRBD2 | TRBJ2-7 | TRBV4-3
CASSSQMTGSKYNEQFF | few | NA | TRBJ2-1 | TRBV6-5
CASSHTGSGKLFF | NA | NA | TRBJ1-4 | TRBV14
CSARTRNTGELFF | NA | NA | TRBJ2-2 | TRBV20-1
CSVRRGWTGELFF | NA | NA | TRBJ2-2 | TRBV29-1
CATSREVTGGELFF | many | NA | TRBJ2-2 | TRBV24-1
CASGLGSPLHF | few | NA | TRBJ1-6 | TRBV5-5
CASSLFSRVEGAFF | NA | NA | TRBJ1-1 | TRBV7-2
CASSYRPGGYEQYF | NA | NA | TRBJ2-7 | TRBV6-6
CAISEYQGKSGRAKSYEQYF | few | TRBD2 | TRBJ2-7 | TRBV10-3
CASRGGRYSNQPQHF | NA | NA | TRBJ1-5 | TRBV28
CASSELGGREAFF | NA | NA | TRBJ1-1 | TRBV10-2
CASSQERYSGYTF | few | NA | TRBJ1-2 | TRBV4-3